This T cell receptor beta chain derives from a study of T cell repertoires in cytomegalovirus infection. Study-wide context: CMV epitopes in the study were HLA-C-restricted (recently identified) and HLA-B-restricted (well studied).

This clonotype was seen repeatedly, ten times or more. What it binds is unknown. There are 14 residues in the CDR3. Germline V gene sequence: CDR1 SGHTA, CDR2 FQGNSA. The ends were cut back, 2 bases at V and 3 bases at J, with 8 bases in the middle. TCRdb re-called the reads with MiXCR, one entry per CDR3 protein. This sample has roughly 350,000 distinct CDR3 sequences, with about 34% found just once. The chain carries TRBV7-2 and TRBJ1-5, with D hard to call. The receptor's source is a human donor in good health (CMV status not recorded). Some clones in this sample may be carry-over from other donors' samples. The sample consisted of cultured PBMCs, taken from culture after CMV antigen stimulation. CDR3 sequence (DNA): TGTGCCAGCAGCTTATGGGGTTACAATCAGCCCCAGCATTTT. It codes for CASSLWGYNQPQHF.